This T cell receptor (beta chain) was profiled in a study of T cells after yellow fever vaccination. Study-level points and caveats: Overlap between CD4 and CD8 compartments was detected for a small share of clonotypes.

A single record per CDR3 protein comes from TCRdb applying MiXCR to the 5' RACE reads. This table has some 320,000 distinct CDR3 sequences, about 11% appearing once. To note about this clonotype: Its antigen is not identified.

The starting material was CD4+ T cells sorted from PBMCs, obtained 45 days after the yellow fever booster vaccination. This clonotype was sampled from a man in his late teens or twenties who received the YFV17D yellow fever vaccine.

CDR3 nucleotide sequence: TGTGCCAGCAGTCCGGGACAGGGAGATGGAAAACTGTTTTTT. This gives the protein CASSPGQGDGKLFF. V gene TRBV28 combines with J gene TRBJ1-4; 9 bases agree with TRBD1. This CDR3 has 14 amino acids. The germline V gene has CDR1 MDHEN and CDR2 SYDVKM. The ends lost 5 bases at V and 10 bases at J; junction bases unmatched: 8.